The 26 T cell receptor beta chains reported below all come from one sample, sequenced in a study of T-cell memory formation after mild COVID-19. TCRdb independently ran MiXCR on the 5' RACE reads; one entry per CDR3 protein. Here the sample spans roughly 450,000 distinct CDR3 sequences, roughly 17% being singletons. The sample taken for sequencing was PBMCs or a T cell subset sorted from them (not recorded which). These receptor sequences come from a man aged 18 to 30 who had mild COVID-19 (a few samples of this study predate the infection). Cell type and time point are not known.

This clonotype was detected only a few times. The chain is built from TRBV5-6 and TRBJ1-2, with no clear D. Trimming shortened V by 0 bases and J by 5 bases, and 14 bases separated the two germline ends. Germline assignment: CDR1 SGHDT and CDR2 YYEEEE. CDR3 length: 15 residues. CDR3 in DNA: TGTGCCAGCAGCTTGGGTCTTCTTGGGAGATATGGCTACACCTTC. This translates into CASSLGLLGRYGYTF.

The table lists this clonotype with many counts. The chain combines TRBV27 with TRBJ1-1; D gene unclear. In germline, CDR1 is MNHEY, CDR2 SMNVEV (reference sequence). This CDR3 region has 13 residues. Trimming took 6 bases from V and 0 from J, leaving 8 bases between them. CDR3 bases: TGTGCCAGCAGCCCCTGGGTGAACACTGAAGCTTTCTTT. Translation: CASSPWVNTEAFF.

The CDR3 DNA reads TGTGCCAGCACCCAGGGGGCAGGTGGGGCCAACGTCCTGACTTTC. It translates to CASTQGAGGANVLTF. The rearrangement joins TRBV12-3 or TRBV12-4 to TRBJ2-6, with TRBD1 matching 8 bases. V lost 7 bases and J lost 3; bases outside the gene matches: 5. The CDR3 has 15 residues.

This clonotype was found many times. This chain links TRBV19 with TRBJ1-5, with 8 bases matching TRBD1. J gave up 5 bases and V 3 bases, and 9 bases lay outside the gene matches. The CDR3 covers 16 residues. Germline CDR1 LNHDA, CDR2 SQIVND (reference sequence). The CDR3 protein is CASSIKGTGLYQPQHF. The CDR3 nucleotides read TGTGCCAGTAGTATTAAAGGGACAGGTTTGTATCAGCCCCAGCATTTT. Complete variable domain (other parts from reference TRBV19 and TRBJ1-5): DGGITQSPKYLFRKEGQNVTLSCEQNLNHDAMYWYRQDPGQGLRLIYYSQIVNDFQKGDIAEGYSVSREKKESFPLTVTSAQKNPTAFYLCASSIKGTGLYQPQHFGDGTRLSIL.

This clonotype was detected ten times or more. The CDR3 here is CASSPGQGIYNEQFF. The CDR3 DNA is TGTGCCAGCAGCCCGGGACAGGGGATCTACAATGAGCAGTTCTTC. The gene calls are TRBV7-3 and TRBJ2-1; 10 bases line up with TRBD1. The CDR3 spans 15 residues. V lost 5 bases to trimming and J lost 3 bases; unmatched junction nucleotides: 4. Germline CDR1 is SGHTA and CDR2 is FQGTGA.

The chain employs TRBV12-5 and TRBJ2-5; 9 bases map to TRBD2. CDR1 and CDR2 from the germline V gene are LGHNT and FRNRAP. V lost 4 bases, J lost 5 bases, and 2 bases stayed unmatched. The CDR3 loop spans 13 amino acids. CDR3 sequence: CASGSGLAETQYF. CDR3 nucleotides: TGTGCTAGTGGTTCGGGACTAGCCGAGACCCAGTACTTC. Full variable domain (remainder filled in from reference TRBV12-5 and TRBJ2-5): DARVTQTPRHKVTEMGQEVTMRCQPILGHNTVFWYRQTMMQGLELLAYFRNRAPLDDSGMPKDRFSAEMPDATLATLKIQPSEPRDSAVYFCASGSGLAETQYFGPGTRLLVL.

J is TRBJ1-2 and V is TRBV12-3 or TRBV12-4; D is perhaps TRBD1 (6 bases). The CDR3 totals 15 residues. The ends were cut back, 8 bases at V and 0 bases at J, with 16 bases in the middle. The CDR3 region is CASSGEDSANYGYTF. DNA of the CDR3: TGTGCCAGCTCGGGGGAGGACAGTGCTAACTATGGCTACACCTTC.

The rearrangement joins TRBV4-3 to TRBJ2-7; D is unresolved. Trimming stripped 3 bases from V and 2 bases from J, with 8 bases between. This CDR3 has 13 amino acids. Per germline, CDR1 LGHNA and CDR2 YSLEER. The CDR3 region has the DNA TGCGCCAGCAGCCAGAGGATGACCTACGAGCAGTACTTC. As protein: CASSQRMTYEQYF.

Ten or more counts support this clonotype. V is TRBV6-2 or TRBV6-3 and J is TRBJ1-5; no clear D gene. Germline V gene data show CDR1 as MNHEY and CDR2 as SVGEGT. Trimming left V 0 bases short and J 2 bases short, with 5 bases between. This CDR3 contains 14 residues. DNA for the CDR3: TGTGCCAGCAGTTACTCAGGGCGCAATCAGCCCCAGCATTTT. Translating it yields CASSYSGRNQPQHF.

The chain combines TRBV9 with TRBJ1-6; TRBD1 agrees at 8 bases. The trim removed 3 bases at V and 10 bases at J, leaving 9 bases unmatched. This CDR3 spans 15 amino acids. Germline V gene sequence: CDR1 SGDLS, CDR2 YYNGEE. DNA for the CDR3: TGTGCCAGCAGCGCGAGACAGGGGACAAGCTCACCCCTCCACTTT. It translates to CASSARQGTSSPLHF.

This chain links TRBV5-1 with TRBJ2-3; D unresolved. The CDR3 contains 15 residues. Trimming took off 0 bases at V and 0 bases at J, with 8 bases between the two ends. Looked up from germline, CDR1 is SGHRS and CDR2 is YFSETQ. As DNA, the CDR3 is TGCGCCAGCAGCTTGGTGAGCCCTAGCACAGATACGCAGTATTTT. Its translation: CASSLVSPSTDTQYF.

This clonotype turned up a few times. This chain connects TRBV7-9 to TRBJ2-3, with a possible D match to TRBD2 (5 bases). The CDR3 length is 15 residues. From germline, CDR1 is SEHNR and CDR2 FQNEAQ (reference sequence). Trimming removed 5 bases from V and 2 bases from J, with 14 bases in between. The CDR3 nucleotides are TGTGCCAGCAGCGGCCCCACGGGGTACACAGATACGCAGTATTTT. This sequence encodes CASSGPTGYTDTQYF.

This clonotype appeared once. The chain links TRBV12-3 or TRBV12-4 to TRBJ1-5; TRBD1 matches at 7 bases. The trim removed 3 bases at V and 4 bases at J, leaving 3 bases unmatched. CDR3 length equals 14 residues. This CDR3 is CASSLGQKNQPQHF. The CDR3 nucleotides read TGTGCCAGCAGTTTGGGACAGAAGAATCAGCCCCAGCATTTT.

This clonotype was found a few times. The CDR3 is CASSYHQPQHF. CDR3 DNA: TGTGCCAGCAGTTACCATCAGCCCCAGCATTTT. The chain couples TRBV28 to TRBJ1-5; no firm D call. V lost 4 bases and J lost 5, with 3 bases in between. Germline loops: CDR1 MDHEN, CDR2 SYDVKM. The CDR3 consists of 11 residues.

J is TRBJ2-3 and V is TRBV5-4; 9 bases are shared with TRBD2. V shed 0 bases and J 2 bases; nucleotides not matched to a gene: 7. Germline V gene data show CDR1 as SGHNT and CDR2 as YYREEE (reference sequence). The length of the CDR3 is 17 residues. The CDR3 coding sequence is TGTGCCAGCAGCTTGGGGAGCGGGGGGAGTACCACAGATACGCAGTATTTT. It translates to CASSLGSGGSTTDTQYF.

The sample holds a few counts of this clonotype. The J gene is TRBJ2-7, the V gene TRBV5-1; D possibly matches TRBD1 or TRBD2 (6 bases each). Trimming took off 3 bases at V and 5 bases at J, with 15 bases between the two ends. Germline V gene data show CDR1 as SGHRS and CDR2 as YFSETQ. There are 14 residues in the CDR3. Here the CDR3 DNA reads TGCGCCAGCAGCTCTACAGGGAGGTCGGACGAGCAGTACTTC. Protein sequence: CASSSTGRSDEQYF.

The rearrangement uses TRBV18 and TRBJ2-7; perhaps TRBD1 as D (6 bases). The CDR3 has 14 residues. Germline CDR1 and CDR2: KGHSH and LQKENI. The V end lost 3 bases, the J end lost 0 bases, and 9 bases lay between the germline ends. This CDR3 reads CASSPDRSSYEQYV. The CDR3 DNA follows: TGTGCCAGCTCACCCGACAGGAGCTCCTACGAGCAGTACGTC.

This clonotype was counted between two and nine times. The V and J genes are TRBV12-3 or TRBV12-4 and TRBJ1-1, with D unclear. Trimming left V 5 bases short and J 1 base short, with 8 bases between. CDR3 length equals 13 residues. The CDR3 DNA follows: TGTGCCAGCAGTCCCTACTGGAACACTGAAGCTTTCTTT. It codes for CASSPYWNTEAFF.

This sequence joins TRBV7-8 and TRBJ1-1, with D tentatively TRBD1 (6 bases). Germline V lookup: CDR1 SGHVS, CDR2 FQNEAQ. The CDR3 loop spans 15 amino acids. V was cut by 5 bases and J by 3 bases, with 16 bases left in between. The CDR3 here is CASSALGGAYTEAFF. The DNA for the CDR3 is TGTGCCAGCAGCGCACTGGGGGGGGCGTACACTGAAGCTTTCTTT.

The chain is built from TRBV24-1 and TRBJ2-3; 7 bases align to TRBD2. Germline V gene lookup returns CDR1 KGHDR and CDR2 SFDVKD. The ends lost 9 bases at V and 6 bases at J; junction bases unmatched: 8. This CDR3 comprises 13 residues. Here the CDR3 DNA reads TGTGCCACCGCCGGGACTACCGGGGATACGCAGTATTTT. This sequence encodes CATAGTTGDTQYF.

This clonotype has a handful of counts. This sequence joins TRBV7-9 and TRBJ2-7; D call uncertain. The CDR3 length is 13 residues. The V and J ends lost 1 base and 5 bases respectively, with 9 bases between them. The germline V gene encodes CDR1 SEHNR and CDR2 FQNEAQ (reference sequence). In nucleotides, the CDR3 is TGTGCCAGCAGCTTAGTCGGACCGCACGAGCAGTACTTC. Translating it yields CASSLVGPHEQYF.

This clonotype was counted a few times. This rearrangement joins TRBV7-2 to TRBJ2-5, with 11 bases fitting TRBD2. The CDR3 sequence is 15 residues long. Germline trimming cut 2 bases from V and 6 bases from J; bases unmatched to any gene: 5. Germline V CDR1 and CDR2: SGHTA, FQGNSA. The CDR3 nucleotides are TGTGCCAGCAGCTTATTAGCGGGGGGGCCCCAGACCCAGTACTTC. Translation: CASSLLAGGPQTQYF.

The genes are TRBV2 and TRBJ2-2; no firm D call. The germline V and J ends were trimmed by 4 bases and 3 bases, with 6 bases remaining between them. Germline loops: CDR1 SNHLY, CDR2 FYNNEI. The CDR3 is 13 amino acids. CDR3 loop: CASSGSDTGELFF. The CDR3 coding sequence is TGTGCCAGCAGTGGTTCAGACACCGGGGAGCTGTTTTTT.

This clonotype turned up a few times. V usage is TRBV15 and J usage is TRBJ2-7; the match to TRBD1 covers 8 bases. This CDR3 region has 13 residues. Germline loops: CDR1 LNHNV, CDR2 YYDKDF (reference sequence). Unmatched junction bases numbered 9, after V lost 5 bases and J lost 9 bases. Here the CDR3 reads CATSPGQGRVQYV. The CDR3 coding sequence is TGTGCCACCAGCCCTGGACAGGGAAGGGTGCAGTACGTC.

There are a few counts of this clonotype. The rearrangement uses TRBV5-1 and TRBJ1-1, with a tentative D call TRBD1 (6 bases). The CDR3 is 13 residues long. Germline CDR1 is SGHRS and CDR2 is YFSETQ. The V gene lost 0 bases and the J gene lost 6 bases, with 9 bases spanning the gap. CDR3 sequence: CASSLAGAAEAFF. CDR3 in DNA: TGCGCCAGCAGCTTGGCGGGGGCGGCTGAAGCTTTCTTT.

Regarding this clonotype: One end of the junction does not line up with germline, which may come from a read error. The chain uses TRBV3-1 and TRBJ2-7, with 7 nucleotides matching TRBD1. This CDR3 contains 12 residues. Looked up from germline, CDR1 is LGHDT and CDR2 is YNNKEL (reference sequence). The CDR3 spells CASSQRGGAMNF. The CDR3 DNA reads TGTGCCAGCAGCCAGCGAGGGGGCGCGATGAACTTC.